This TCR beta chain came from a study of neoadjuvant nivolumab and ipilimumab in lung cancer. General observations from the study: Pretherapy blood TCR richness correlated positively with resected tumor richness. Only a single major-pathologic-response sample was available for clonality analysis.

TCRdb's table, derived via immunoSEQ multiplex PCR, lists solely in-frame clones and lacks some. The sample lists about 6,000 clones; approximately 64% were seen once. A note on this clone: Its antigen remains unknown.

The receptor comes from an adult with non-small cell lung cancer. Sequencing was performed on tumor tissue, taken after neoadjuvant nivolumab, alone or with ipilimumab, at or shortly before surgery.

CDR3 in DNA: TGTGCCAGCAGCCCGCGTATAGCGGTCTACAATGAGCAGTTCTTC. This translates into CASSPRIAVYNEQFF. V is TRBV9 and J is TRBJ2-1; tentatively, D is TRBD2 (6 bases). This CDR3 spans 15 amino acids. CDR1 is SGDLS, CDR2 YYNGEE, per germline. V lost 4 bases, J lost 3 bases, and 14 bases lay in between.